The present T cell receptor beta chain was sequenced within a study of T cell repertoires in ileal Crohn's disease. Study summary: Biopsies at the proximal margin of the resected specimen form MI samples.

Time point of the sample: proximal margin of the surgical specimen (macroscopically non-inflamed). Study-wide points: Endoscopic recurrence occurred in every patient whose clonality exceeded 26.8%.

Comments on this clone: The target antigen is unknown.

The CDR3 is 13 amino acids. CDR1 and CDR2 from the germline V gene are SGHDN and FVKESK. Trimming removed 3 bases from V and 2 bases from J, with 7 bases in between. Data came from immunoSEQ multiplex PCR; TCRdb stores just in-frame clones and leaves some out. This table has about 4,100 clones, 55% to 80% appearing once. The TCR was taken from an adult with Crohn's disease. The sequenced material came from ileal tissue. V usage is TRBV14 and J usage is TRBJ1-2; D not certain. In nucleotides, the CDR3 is TGTGCCAGCAGCCATGGGCAGAACTATGGCTACACCTTC. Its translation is CASSHGQNYGYTF.